This passage covers 14 T cell receptor beta chains from one sample sequenced in a study of T cells after yellow fever vaccination. MiXCR, run by TCRdb on the 5' RACE reads, gives a single entry per CDR3 protein. This table has some 300,000 distinct CDR3 sequences, roughly 8.7% appearing once. Specimen: CD4+ T cells sorted from PBMCs, collected 5 days after the yellow fever booster vaccination. The receptors were sampled from a man between 18 and 35 years old who received the YFV17D yellow fever vaccine.

This clonotype was observed a few times. The V gene is TRBV20-1, the J gene TRBJ2-3; weak D call: TRBD1 (6 bases). Trimming removed 3 bases at V and 6 bases at J, with 16 bases between. The CDR3 is 14 residues long. Per the germline V gene, CDR1 is DFQATT and CDR2 is SNEGSKA (reference sequence). CDR3 nucleotide sequence: TGCAGTGCTAGGGCGTTAGGGGGATGGGATACGCAGTATTTT. This sequence encodes CSARALGGWDTQYF.

This clonotype was picked up many times. The CDR3 bases are TGTGCCAGCAGTTCAGAGGGGAATTCACCCCTCCACTTT. Translation: CASSSEGNSPLHF. The chain couples TRBV7-9 to TRBJ1-6, with D maybe TRBD1 (5 bases). Trimming pared 6 bases from V and 7 bases from J, leaving 10 bases between. This CDR3 is built from 13 residues. Germline values: CDR1 SEHNR, CDR2 FQNEAQ (reference sequence).

There are many counts of this clonotype. This sequence joins TRBV2 and TRBJ2-1; 9 nucleotides line up with TRBD2. This CDR3 comprises 15 residues. Germline CDR1 and CDR2: SNHLY and FYNNEI. With V trimmed by 3 bases and J by 9 bases, 9 bases remained unmatched. CDR3: CASSELAGSSGEQFF. In nucleotides, the CDR3 is TGTGCCAGCAGTGAGCTAGCGGGGTCTTCGGGTGAGCAGTTCTTC.

In this sample, this clonotype turned up a few times. The chain carries TRBV6-5 and TRBJ1-3; no clear D gene. The CDR3 runs 14 residues. Germline-derived CDR1 and CDR2 are MNHEY and SVGAGI. V gave up 5 bases and J gave up 9 bases, with 17 bases separating them. This CDR3 reads CASSHNRLVGTIYF. As DNA, the CDR3 is TGTGCCAGCAGTCACAACCGGCTAGTAGGCACCATATATTTT.

V usage is TRBV6-2 or TRBV6-3 and J usage is TRBJ1-6; unclear D gene. CDR1 and CDR2 from the germline V gene are MNHEY and SVGEGT. The length of the CDR3 is 13 residues. Trimming cost V 3 bases and J 13 bases, with 13 bases left between them. This chain's CDR3 is CASSYGPSGPLHF. CDR3 coding DNA: TGTGCCAGCAGTTATGGACCGAGCGGCCCCCTCCACTTT.

This clonotype was recorded a few times. The chain links TRBV6-5 to TRBJ1-2, with D possibly matching TRBD1 (5 bases). Germline CDR1 reads MNHEY; CDR2 reads SVGAGI. The CDR3 contains 13 residues. Trimming took 0 bases from V and 8 from J, leaving 10 bases between them. Here the CDR3 DNA reads TGTGCCAGCAGTTACTCGGCAGGGCTCGGCTACACCTTC. It yields the protein CASSYSAGLGYTF.

This clonotype appeared a few times. The J gene is TRBJ2-5, the V gene TRBV11-2; 11 positions agree with TRBD1. The CDR3 is 15 amino acids. Germline CDR1 and CDR2: SGHAT and FQNNGV. Losses at the gene ends were 4 bases for V and 7 bases for J; bases not matched to a gene: 8. DNA of the CDR3: TGTGCCAGCAGCTACGGGACAGGGGGGAGGAGGACCCAGTACTTC. Residues: CASSYGTGGRRTQYF.

This clonotype was recorded a few times. The V call is TRBV29-1, the J call TRBJ1-6; 9 positions match TRBD1. The CDR3 contains 14 residues. V trimming: 4 bases; J trimming: 10 bases; junction bases outside the gene matches: 8. The germline CDR1 and CDR2 sequences are SQVTM and ANQGSEA. This CDR3 reads CSVAWGQGDSPLHF. CDR3 bases: TGCAGCGTTGCCTGGGGACAGGGAGACTCACCCCTCCACTTT.

This clonotype was found a few times. The gene calls are TRBV4-2 and TRBJ1-3; tentative D call: TRBD1 (5 bases). Germline V CDR1 and CDR2: LGHNA, YNFKEQ. V lost 0 bases and J 0 bases, leaving 12 bases between the germline ends. The CDR3 consists of 17 residues. CDR3 nucleotide sequence: TGTGCCAGCAGCCAAGACCGTCAGGGAAGCTCTGGAAACACCATATATTTT. Protein sequence: CASSQDRQGSSGNTIYF.

This clonotype was picked up a small number of times. This chain connects TRBV18 to TRBJ2-5; D is unclear. Germline CDR1 KGHSH, CDR2 LQKENI. This CDR3 region has 14 residues. V gave up 2 bases and J gave up 4 bases, with 11 bases separating them. CDR3 bases: TGTGCCAGCTCACCAGGGTACTCGGTAGAGACCCAGTACTTC. It codes for CASSPGYSVETQYF.

The V and J genes are TRBV19 and TRBJ2-4; 8 nucleotides agree with TRBD1. Looked up from germline, CDR1 is LNHDA and CDR2 is SQIVND (reference sequence). The CDR3 length is 15 residues. The junction had 9 bases not matched to a gene; V was cut back by 5 bases and J by 6 bases. The DNA of the CDR3 is TGTGCCAGTAGTGGTAACGGACAGGGTACAAACATTCAGTACTTC. Translation: CASSGNGQGTNIQYF. The variable domain in full, with the rest retrieved from reference TRBV19 and TRBJ2-4, is DGGITQSPKYLFRKEGQNVTLSCEQNLNHDAMYWYRQDPGQGLRLIYYSQIVNDFQKGDIAEGYSVSREKKESFPLTVTSAQKNPTAFYLCASSGNGQGTNIQYFGAGTRLSVL.

In this sample, this clonotype turned up a few times. The chain carries TRBV7-3 and TRBJ2-5; tentatively, D is TRBD1 (6 bases). The CDR3 loop spans 14 amino acids. CDR1 and CDR2 from the germline V gene are SGHTA and FQGTGA. Trimming stripped 5 bases from V and 6 bases from J, with 16 bases between. The CDR3 sequence is CASSPTYRAQTQYF. CDR3 nucleotide sequence: TGTGCCAGCAGCCCTACTTACAGGGCCCAGACCCAGTACTTC.

The chain couples TRBV6-5 to TRBJ2-5; D possibly uses TRBD1 or TRBD2 (6 bases each). The ends were cut back, 2 bases at V and 2 bases at J, with 12 bases in the middle. CDR3 size: 15 residues. Germline CDR1 is MNHEY and CDR2 is SVGAGI. As DNA, the CDR3 is TGTGCCAGCAGTTACGGGACTGGGACACAAGAGACCCAGTACTTC. This gives the protein CASSYGTGTQETQYF.

Many counts were recorded for this clonotype. This rearrangement joins TRBV6-5 to TRBJ1-4, with unresolved D. In germline, CDR1 is MNHEY, CDR2 SVGAGI. Trimming cost V 6 bases and J 8 bases, with 10 bases left between them. The CDR3 is made up of 12 amino acids. Here the CDR3 DNA reads TGTGCCAGCAGGACGGGCAGGGAAAAACTGTTTTTT. Residues: CASRTGREKLFF.